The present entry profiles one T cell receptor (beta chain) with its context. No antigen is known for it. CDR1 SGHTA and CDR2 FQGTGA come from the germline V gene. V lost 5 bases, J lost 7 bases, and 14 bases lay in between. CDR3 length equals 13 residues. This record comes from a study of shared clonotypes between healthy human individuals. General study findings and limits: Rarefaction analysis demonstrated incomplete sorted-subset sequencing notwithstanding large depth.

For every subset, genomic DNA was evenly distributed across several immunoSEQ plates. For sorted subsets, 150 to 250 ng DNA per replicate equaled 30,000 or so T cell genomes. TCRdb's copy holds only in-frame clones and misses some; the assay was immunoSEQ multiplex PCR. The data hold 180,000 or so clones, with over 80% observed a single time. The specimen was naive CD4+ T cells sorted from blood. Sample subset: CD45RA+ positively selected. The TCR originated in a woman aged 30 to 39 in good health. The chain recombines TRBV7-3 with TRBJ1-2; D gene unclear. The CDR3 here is CASSATSTGGYTF. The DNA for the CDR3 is TGTGCCAGCAGCGCTACATCCACGGGTGGCTACACCTTC.